The 2 T cell receptor beta chains given below trace back to one sample, sequenced in a study of T cell clonality in common variable immunodeficiency. Overall study findings and caveats: Reportedly, TCR beta sequences from common variable immunodeficiency showed fewer deletions and N-nucleotide insertions.

Clones were sequenced by immunoSEQ multiplex PCR, and TCRdb holds only the in-frame ones, with some missing. In total the sample includes around 2,500 clones, none of them seen once. No cognate antigen is known for these TCRs. The sample consisted of peripheral blood mononuclear cells. These receptor sequences come from a human donor with common variable immunodeficiency.

This clone is labeled medium-sized. The read is 3 residues too short to cover the CDR3 end, so that end is filled in from the germline J gene. V is TRBV6-1 and J is TRBJ1-2; 7 bases are shared with TRBD1. V gave up 4 bases and J gave up 2 bases; unmatched junction bases: 7. This CDR3 contains 15 residues. CDR1 MNHNS and CDR2 SASEGT come from the germline V gene. The part of the CDR3 DNA that was read is TGTGCCAGCAGTGTCTCCGGGACAGCCAACTATGGC. It is translated as CASSVSGTANYG. The complete CDR3 protein is CASSVSGTANYGYTF.

This clone was counted ten times or more. The read halts 3 residues ahead of the CDR3 end, with the missing end drawn from the germline J gene. The chain uses TRBV27 and TRBJ2-1; 11 bases line up with TRBD2. The V gene end was trimmed by 4 bases and the J gene end by 4 bases; junction bases not matched to a gene: 3. The V gene's germline CDR1 is MNHEY and CDR2 SMNVEV (reference sequence). The CDR3 sequence is 15 residues long. The CDR3 reads CASSSLAGGYNEQFF. CDR3 bases read: TGTGCCAGCAGTTCCCTAGCGGGGGGATACAATGAG.